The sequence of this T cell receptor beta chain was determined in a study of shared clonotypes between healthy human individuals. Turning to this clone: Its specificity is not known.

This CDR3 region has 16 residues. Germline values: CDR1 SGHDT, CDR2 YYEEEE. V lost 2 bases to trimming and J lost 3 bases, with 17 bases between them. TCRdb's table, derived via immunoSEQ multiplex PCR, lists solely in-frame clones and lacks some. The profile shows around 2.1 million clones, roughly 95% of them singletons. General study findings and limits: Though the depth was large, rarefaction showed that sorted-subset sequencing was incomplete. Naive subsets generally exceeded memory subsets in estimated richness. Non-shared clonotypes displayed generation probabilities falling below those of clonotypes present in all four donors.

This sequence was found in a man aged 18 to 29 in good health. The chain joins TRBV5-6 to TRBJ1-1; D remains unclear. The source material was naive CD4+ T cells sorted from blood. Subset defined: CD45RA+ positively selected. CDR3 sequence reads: CASSLTIPRKDTEAFF. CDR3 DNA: TGTGCCAGCAGCTTAACAATCCCTAGGAAAGACACTGAAGCTTTCTTT.